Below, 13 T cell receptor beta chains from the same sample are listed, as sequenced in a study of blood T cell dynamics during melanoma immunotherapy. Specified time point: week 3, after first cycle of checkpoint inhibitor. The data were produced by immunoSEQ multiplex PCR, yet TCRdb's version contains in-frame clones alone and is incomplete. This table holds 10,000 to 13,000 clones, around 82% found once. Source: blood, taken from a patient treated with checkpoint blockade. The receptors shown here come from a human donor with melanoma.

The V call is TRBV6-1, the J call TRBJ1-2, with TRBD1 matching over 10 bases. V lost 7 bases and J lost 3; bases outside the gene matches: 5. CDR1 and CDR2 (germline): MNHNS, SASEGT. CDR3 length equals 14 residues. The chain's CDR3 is CASTWDRGDYGYTF. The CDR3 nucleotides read TGTGCCAGCACTTGGGACAGGGGAGACTATGGCTACACCTTC.

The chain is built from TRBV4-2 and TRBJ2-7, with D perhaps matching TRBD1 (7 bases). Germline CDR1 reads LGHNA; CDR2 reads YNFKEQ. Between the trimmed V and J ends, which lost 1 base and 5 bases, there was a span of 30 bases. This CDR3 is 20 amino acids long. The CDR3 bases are TGTGCCAGCAGCCAAGTACCTGGGGGGAATGGACAGGAGGGTCATGACGAGCAGTACTTC. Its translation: CASSQVPGGNGQEGHDEQYF.

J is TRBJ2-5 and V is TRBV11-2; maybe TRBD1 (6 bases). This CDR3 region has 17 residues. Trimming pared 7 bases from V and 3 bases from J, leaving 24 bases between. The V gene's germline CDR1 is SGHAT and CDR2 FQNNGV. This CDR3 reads CASTYGGQSQHEETQYF. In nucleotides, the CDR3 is TGTGCCAGCACCTATGGGGGCCAGAGCCAACATGAAGAGACCCAGTACTTC.

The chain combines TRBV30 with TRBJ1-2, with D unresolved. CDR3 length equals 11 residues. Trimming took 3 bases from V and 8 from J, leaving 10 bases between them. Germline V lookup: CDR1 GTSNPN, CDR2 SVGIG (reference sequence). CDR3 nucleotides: TGTGCCTGGAGGGGAGTCCGCGGCTACACCTTC. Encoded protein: CAWRGVRGYTF.

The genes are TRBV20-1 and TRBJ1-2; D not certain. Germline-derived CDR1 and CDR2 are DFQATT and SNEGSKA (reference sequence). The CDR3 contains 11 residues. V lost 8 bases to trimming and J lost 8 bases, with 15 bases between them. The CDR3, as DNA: TGCAGTTTACGTACAGTGGAGGGCTACACCTTC. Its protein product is CSLRTVEGYTF.

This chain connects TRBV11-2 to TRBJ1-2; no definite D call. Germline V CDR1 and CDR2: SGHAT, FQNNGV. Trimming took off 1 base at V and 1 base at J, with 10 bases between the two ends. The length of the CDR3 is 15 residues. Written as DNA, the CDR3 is TGTGCCAGCAGCTTAGGGCCTGGGGTTAACTATGGCTACACCTTC. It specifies CASSLGPGVNYGYTF. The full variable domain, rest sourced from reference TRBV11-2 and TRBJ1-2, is EAGVAQSPRYKIIEKRQSVAFWCNPISGHATLYWYQQILGQGPKLLIQFQNNGVVDDSQLPKDRFSAERLKGVDSTLKIQPAKLEDSAVYLCASSLGPGVNYGYTFGSGTRLTVV.

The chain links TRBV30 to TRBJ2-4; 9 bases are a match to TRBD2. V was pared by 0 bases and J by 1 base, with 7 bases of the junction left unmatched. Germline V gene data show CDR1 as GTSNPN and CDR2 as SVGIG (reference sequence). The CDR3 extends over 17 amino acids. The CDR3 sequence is CAWSVKLSGGAKNIQYF. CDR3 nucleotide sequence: TGTGCCTGGAGTGTAAAGCTCAGCGGGGGGGCCAAAAACATTCAGTACTTC.

The CDR3 sequence: CASSLGGRNTGELFF. The CDR3 DNA follows: TGTGCCAGCAGCTTAGGAGGCAGAAACACCGGGGAGCTGTTTTTT. The chain recombines TRBV11-3 with TRBJ2-2; no reliable D call. The germline V gene has CDR1 SGHNT and CDR2 YENEEA. The CDR3 runs to 15 residues. V was shortened by 1 base and J by 2 bases, with 8 bases between the two germline ends.

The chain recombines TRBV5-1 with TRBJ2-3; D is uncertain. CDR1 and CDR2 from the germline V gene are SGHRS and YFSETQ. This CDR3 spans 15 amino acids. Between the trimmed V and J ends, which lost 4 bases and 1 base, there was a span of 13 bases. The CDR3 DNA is TGCGCCAGCAGCCCGGAACCCAGAGGCACAGATACGCAGTATTTT. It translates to CASSPEPRGTDTQYF.

This CDR3 is CASSLVSGGRRQFF. CDR3 in DNA: TGTGCCAGCAGCTTGGTGTCCGGGGGAAGAAGGCAGTTCTTC. The chain uses TRBV5-6 and TRBJ2-1; perhaps TRBD2 as D (6 bases). The ends were cut back, 0 bases at V and 12 bases at J, with 16 bases in the middle. The germline V gene encodes CDR1 SGHDT and CDR2 YYEEEE. The CDR3 extends over 14 amino acids.

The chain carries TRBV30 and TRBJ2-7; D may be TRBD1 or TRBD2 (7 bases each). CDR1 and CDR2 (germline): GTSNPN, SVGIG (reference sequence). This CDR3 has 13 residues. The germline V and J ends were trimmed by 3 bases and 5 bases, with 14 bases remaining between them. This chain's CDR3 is CAWRGRGGDEQYF. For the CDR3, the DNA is TGTGCCTGGAGGGGCAGGGGGGGGGACGAGCAGTACTTC.

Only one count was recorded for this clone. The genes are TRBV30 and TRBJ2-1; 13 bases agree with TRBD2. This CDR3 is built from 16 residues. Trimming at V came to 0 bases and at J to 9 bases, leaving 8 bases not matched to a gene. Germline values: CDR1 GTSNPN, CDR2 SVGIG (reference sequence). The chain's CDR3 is CAWSVGLAGAMGEQFF. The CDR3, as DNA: TGTGCCTGGAGTGTTGGACTAGCGGGGGCAATGGGTGAGCAGTTCTTC.

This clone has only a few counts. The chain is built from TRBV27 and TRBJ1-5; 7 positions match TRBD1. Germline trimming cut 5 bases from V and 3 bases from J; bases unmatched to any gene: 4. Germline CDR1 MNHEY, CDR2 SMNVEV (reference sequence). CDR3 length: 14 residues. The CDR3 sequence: CASSPDRFNQPQHF. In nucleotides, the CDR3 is TGTGCCAGCAGTCCGGACAGGTTCAATCAGCCCCAGCATTTT.